These 15 T cell receptor beta chains came from one sample sequenced in a study of shared clonotypes between healthy human individuals. TCRdb's copy holds only in-frame clones and misses some; the assay was immunoSEQ multiplex PCR. The table has 2,500,000 or so clones, approximately 93% seen once. Sequencing used naive CD4+ T cells from PBMCs. Subset: CD45RA+ positively selected. The receptors originated from a man aged 18 to 30 in good health. Some clones in this sample may be carry-over from other donors' samples.

This sequence joins TRBV11-2 and TRBJ2-7, with D possibly being TRBD1 (6 bases). This CDR3 comprises 18 residues. The germline V gene encodes CDR1 SGHAT and CDR2 FQNNGV. The germline V and J ends were trimmed by 3 bases and 3 bases, with 24 bases remaining between them. The CDR3 region is CASSFRARDTFPGYEQYF. For the CDR3, the DNA is TGTGCCAGCAGCTTCCGCGCCCGGGACACCTTTCCCGGCTACGAGCAGTACTTC.

The CDR3 nucleotides read TGTGCCAGCAGTTACTTTGGGAGGGAAGGCGGCTACACCTTC. Translating it yields CASSYFGREGGYTF. This chain uses TRBV6-5 with TRBJ1-2; D unclear. This CDR3 contains 14 residues. Per germline, CDR1 MNHEY and CDR2 SVGAGI. Between the trimmed V and J ends, which lost 1 base and 8 bases, there was a span of 14 bases.

The rearrangement joins TRBV7-2 to TRBJ1-2, with unresolved D. Germline V gene lookup returns CDR1 SGHTA and CDR2 FQGNSA. The CDR3 sequence is 14 residues long. V gave up 1 base and J gave up 5 bases, with 11 bases separating them. CDR3 bases: TGTGCCAGCAGCTTAGTAGGGTCAGGATATGGCTACACCTTC. Protein product: CASSLVGSGYGYTF.

V usage is TRBV30 and J usage is TRBJ2-5, with D perhaps matching TRBD1 or TRBD2 (6 bases each). CDR3 length: 14 amino acids. The germline V gene encodes CDR1 GTSNPN and CDR2 SVGIG (reference sequence). V lost 1 base to trimming and J lost 2 bases, with 11 bases between them. The CDR3 sequence is CAWSEPGAQETQYF. Written as DNA, the CDR3 is TGTGCCTGGAGTGAGCCGGGGGCGCAAGAGACCCAGTACTTC.

Notes on this clone: Other DNA sequences in this sample translate to the same CDR3. The chain combines TRBV4-3 with TRBJ2-3; 9 bases are a match to TRBD1. Per the germline V gene, CDR1 is LGHNA and CDR2 is YSLEER. The CDR3 is 15 amino acids. V gave up 1 base and J gave up 3 bases; unmatched junction bases: 2. CDR3 residues: CASSQGGQGTDTQYF. In DNA, the CDR3 is TGCGCCAGCAGCCAAGGGGGACAGGGTACAGATACGCAGTATTTT.

This sequence joins TRBV14 and TRBJ1-2; D remains unclear. The germline V and J ends were trimmed by 0 bases and 8 bases, with 10 bases remaining between them. The CDR3 spans 13 residues. Germline V gives CDR1 SGHDN, CDR2 FVKESK. The CDR3 region has the DNA TGTGCCAGCAGCCAAGATGGTCGGCGGGGCTACACCTTC. As protein: CASSQDGRRGYTF.

The rearrangement links TRBV4-2 to TRBJ2-1; 12 positions match TRBD1. Unmatched junction bases numbered 5, after V lost 3 bases and J lost 8 bases. The length of the CDR3 is 15 residues. Germline V CDR1 and CDR2: LGHNA, YNFKEQ. The CDR3 DNA sequence: TGTGCCAGCAGCCAGGGACAGGGGGCTTCGGATGAGCAGTTCTTC. This codes for CASSQGQGASDEQFF.

The chain employs TRBV27 and TRBJ1-6; D uncertain. Germline V gene data show CDR1 as MNHEY and CDR2 as SMNVEV (reference sequence). The length of the CDR3 is 17 residues. Trimming took off 7 bases at V and 0 bases at J, with 16 bases between the two ends. CDR3 sequence: CASKYWSGSSYNSPLHF. As DNA, the CDR3 is TGTGCCAGCAAGTATTGGTCTGGGAGCTCCTATAATTCACCCCTCCACTTT.

This sequence joins TRBV6-5 and TRBJ1-2; TRBD1 might be the D (5 bases). Germline V gene lookup returns CDR1 MNHEY and CDR2 SVGAGI. The length of the CDR3 is 14 residues. Trimming took off 6 bases at V and 4 bases at J, with 15 bases between the two ends. CDR3 amino acids: CASRMTQGSYGYTF. CDR3 in DNA: TGTGCCAGCAGGATGACTCAGGGTTCCTATGGCTACACCTTC.

The chain joins TRBV7-9 to TRBJ2-5; D possibly corresponds to TRBD1 (6 bases). Trimming took off 5 bases at V and 7 bases at J, with 14 bases between the two ends. CDR3 length: 13 amino acids. CDR1 is SEHNR and CDR2 is FQNEAQ in the germline V gene (reference sequence). CDR3 nucleotide sequence: TGTGCCAGCAGCGGAGACAGGCGCGGGACCCAGTACTTC. Protein product: CASSGDRRGTQYF.

The chain joins TRBV10-3 to TRBJ1-3; D remains unclear. The CDR3 is made up of 18 amino acids. V lost 3 bases to trimming and J lost 1 base, with 19 bases between them. Germline assignment: CDR1 ENHRY and CDR2 SYGVKD. CDR3 in DNA: TGTGCCATCAGTGACCCGAGAAAAACTGGGGATTCTGGAAACACCATATATTTT. Its translation is CAISDPRKTGDSGNTIYF.

The chain combines TRBV6-6 with TRBJ2-7; 14 nucleotides match TRBD2. The germline V gene encodes CDR1 MNHNY and CDR2 SVGAGI (reference sequence). The CDR3 is made up of 14 amino acids. The V gene end was trimmed by 7 bases and the J gene end by 3 bases; junction bases not matched to a gene: 2. Here the CDR3 DNA reads TGTGCCAGCACCGGACTAGCGGGGGGCTACGAGCAGTACTTC. Its protein is CASTGLAGGYEQYF.

The rearrangement joins TRBV4-3 to TRBJ2-3, with D possibly being TRBD1 or TRBD2 (5 bases each). Germline lookup yields CDR1 LGHNA and CDR2 YSLEER. V dropped 5 bases and J dropped 5 bases, with 23 bases sitting between them. This CDR3 region has 17 residues. CDR3 DNA: TGCGCCAGCAGCTATAAGACCGGGACCTCGGCGGGAGATACGCAGTATTTT. Encoded protein: CASSYKTGTSAGDTQYF.

V is TRBV4-1 and J is TRBJ1-3; the D gene is possibly TRBD1 (5 bases). This CDR3 contains 16 residues. Germline V gives CDR1 MGHRA, CDR2 YSYEKL. Trimming pared 2 bases from V and 0 bases from J, leaving 11 bases between. The CDR3 here is CASSQKTDFSGNTIYF. In DNA form, the CDR3 reads TGCGCCAGCAGCCAAAAGACAGACTTCTCTGGAAACACCATATATTTT.

The gene calls are TRBV18 and TRBJ1-4; D unresolved. The germline V and J ends were trimmed by 6 bases and 0 bases, with 11 bases remaining between them. Germline assignment: CDR1 KGHSH and CDR2 LQKENI. This CDR3 has 15 amino acids. The DNA for the CDR3 is TGTGCCAGCTCGCCCGAGAGAACAACTAATGAAAAACTGTTTTTT. Translating gives CASSPERTTNEKLFF.